These 9 T cell receptor beta chains share one sample of origin, sequenced in a study of shared clonotypes between healthy human individuals. Sequencing used immunoSEQ multiplex PCR; TCRdb keeps in-frame clones, though not all of them. The table has 2 million to 3 million clones, over 85% seen once; the top ten hold around 0.4%. Sample: naive CD4+ T cells from PBMCs. This sample's subset: CD45RA+ positively selected. These receptors all stem from a man in his late teens or twenties in good health. Some clones in this sample may be carry-over from other donors' samples.

V usage is TRBV7-2 and J usage is TRBJ1-4; tentatively, D is TRBD1 (5 bases). The CDR3 spans 13 residues. CDR1 is SGHTA and CDR2 is FQGNSA in the germline V gene. Trimming took 1 base from V and 11 from J, leaving 11 bases between them. The DNA for the CDR3 is TGTGCCAGCAGCTTAGTTGGGGCGCGCAAACTGTTTTTT. Translation: CASSLVGARKLFF. Combining the CDR3 with reference TRBV7-2 and TRBJ1-4 gives the whole variable domain GAGVSQSPSNKVTEKGKDVELRCDPISGHTALYWYRQSLGQGLEFLIYFQGNSAPDKSGLPSDRFSAERTGGSVSTLTIQRTQQEDSAVYLCASSLVGARKLFFGSGTQLSVL.

This sequence joins TRBV9 and TRBJ1-2; tentative D call: TRBD1 (6 bases). The CDR3 spans 12 residues. Germline V gives CDR1 SGDLS, CDR2 YYNGEE. Trimming shortened V by 7 bases and J by 4 bases, and 11 bases separated the two germline ends. The CDR3 coding sequence is TGTGCCAGCTCCCAGGGGCCCTATGGCTACACCTTC. This sequence encodes CASSQGPYGYTF.

Only one count was recorded for this clone. The chain is built from TRBV15 and TRBJ2-3, with TRBD2 matching over 12 bases. Germline V CDR1 and CDR2: LNHNV, YYDKDF (reference sequence). The V and J ends lost 2 bases and 15 bases, in that order; junction bases with no gene match: 3. This CDR3 region has 12 residues. The CDR3 protein is CATSRLAGGVYF. CDR3 bases: TGTGCCACCAGCAGACTAGCGGGAGGGGTATATTTT.

The chain links TRBV15 to TRBJ1-1; possible D gene TRBD1, 6 bases. V lost 7 bases and J 4 bases, leaving 16 bases between the germline ends. The CDR3 contains 14 residues. The germline gives CDR1 LNHNV, CDR2 YYDKDF (reference sequence). The CDR3 here is CATTQGFRGTEAFF. CDR3 DNA: TGTGCCACCACCCAGGGTTTCAGGGGCACTGAAGCTTTCTTT.

This clone was detected only a few times. The gene calls are TRBV2 and TRBJ1-1, with no clear D. The CDR3 contains 13 residues. CDR1 SNHLY and CDR2 FYNNEI come from the germline V gene. V lost 7 bases, J lost 0 bases, and 9 bases lay in between. The CDR3 spells CASMWTVNTEAFF. In DNA, the CDR3 is TGTGCCAGCATGTGGACGGTGAACACTGAAGCTTTCTTT.

The chain employs TRBV5-1 and TRBJ2-7; D possibly corresponds to TRBD2 (6 bases). Trimming stripped 4 bases from V and 6 bases from J, with 32 bases between. CDR1 and CDR2 (germline): SGHRS, YFSETQ. There are 19 residues in the CDR3. The CDR3 loop reads CASSLVGVISGSYAGEQYF. The CDR3 bases are TGCGCCAGCAGCCTAGTAGGTGTGATTAGCGGAAGTTATGCTGGCGAGCAGTACTTC.

This chain uses TRBV2 with TRBJ2-7; the D gene is possibly TRBD1 (6 bases). This CDR3 has 13 amino acids. Germline CDR1 and CDR2: SNHLY and FYNNEI. CDR3 residues: CANRETRLDEQYF. The CDR3 coding sequence is TGTGCTAACAGGGAGACTCGCCTCGACGAGCAGTACTTC.

The chain uses TRBV29-1 and TRBJ2-1, with 10 positions matching TRBD2. The trim removed 6 bases at V and 7 bases at J, leaving 12 bases unmatched. Germline CDR1 is SQVTM and CDR2 is ANQGSEA. The CDR3 sequence is 15 residues long. The CDR3 here is CSVVPSGRVPNEQFF. The CDR3 nucleotides read TGCAGCGTGGTGCCGAGCGGGAGGGTACCAAATGAGCAGTTCTTC.

This clone was observed a single time. The chain employs TRBV5-4 and TRBJ2-2; tentative D call: TRBD2 (5 bases). There are 18 residues in the CDR3. Per germline, CDR1 SGHNT and CDR2 YYREEE (reference sequence). The V and J ends lost 0 bases and 0 bases respectively, with 15 bases between them. The CDR3 spells CASSLGPNFGTNTGELFF. Written as DNA, the CDR3 is TGTGCCAGCAGCTTGGGCCCGAACTTCGGGACGAACACCGGGGAGCTGTTTTTT.